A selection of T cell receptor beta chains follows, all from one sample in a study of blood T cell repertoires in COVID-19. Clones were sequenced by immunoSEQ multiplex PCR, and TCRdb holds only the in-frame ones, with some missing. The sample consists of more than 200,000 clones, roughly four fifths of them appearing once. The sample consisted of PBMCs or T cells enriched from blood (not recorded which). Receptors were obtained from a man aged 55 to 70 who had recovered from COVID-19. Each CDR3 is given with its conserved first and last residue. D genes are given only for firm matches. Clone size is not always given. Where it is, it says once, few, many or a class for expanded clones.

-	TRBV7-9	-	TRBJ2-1	TGTGCCAGCAGCTCCCACGGAGGGGGCGCGGGGAATGAGCAGTTCTTC	CASSSHGGGAGNEQFF
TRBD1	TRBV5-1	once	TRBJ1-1	TGCGCCAGCAGCTCCGGGACAGGGGGCACTGAAGCTTTCTTT	CASSSGTGGTEAFF
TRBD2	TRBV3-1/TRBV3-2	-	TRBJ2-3	TGTGCCAGCAGCCAGGAGACTAGCGGGGTACGCACAGATACGCAGTATTTT	CASSQETSGVRTDTQYF
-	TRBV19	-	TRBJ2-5	TGTGCCAGTAGTATAGTGGCAGGTTTGATGGATCAGTACTTC	CASSIVAGLMDQYF
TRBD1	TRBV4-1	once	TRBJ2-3	TGCGCCAGCAGCTTCCAGGGGGCTGGCACAGATACGCAGTATTTT	CASSFQGAGTDTQYF
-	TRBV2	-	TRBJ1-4	TGTGCCAGCAGTTTACGGGAAAAACTGTTTTTT	CASSLREKLFF
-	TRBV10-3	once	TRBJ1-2	TGTGCCATCAGTGATGAGGCGGCCGGCTACACCTTC	CAISDEAAGYTF
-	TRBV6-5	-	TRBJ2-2	TGTGCCAGCAGACGCGGGACGGGGAGCACCGGGGAGCTGTTTTTT	CASRRGTGSTGELFF
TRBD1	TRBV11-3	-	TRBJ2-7	TGTGCCAGCAGTCGGGGCGACAGGGACTACGAGCAGTACTTC	CASSRGDRDYEQYF
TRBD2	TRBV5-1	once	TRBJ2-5	TGCGCCAGCAGCTGGGCACCTACTAGCGGGGGGCCTCAAGAGACCCAGTACTTC	CASSWAPTSGGPQETQYF
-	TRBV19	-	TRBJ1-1	TGTGCCAGTAGTATCGGAGGCAAGGCTTTCTTT	CASSIGGKAFF
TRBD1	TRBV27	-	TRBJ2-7	TGTGCCAGCAGTTCCGCGGGACAGGCCTACTCCTACGAGCAGTACTTC	CASSSAGQAYSYEQYF
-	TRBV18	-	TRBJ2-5	TGTGCCAGCTCACCACCGGCAGGGGAAGGGGAGACCCAGTACTTC	CASSPPAGEGETQYF
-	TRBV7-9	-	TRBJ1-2	TGTGCCAGCAGCCAGAATAACTATGGCTACACCTTC	CASSQNNYGYTF
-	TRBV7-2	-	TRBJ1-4	TGTGCCAGCAGCTTAGCGGGCAGGCAGGAAAAACTGTTTTTT	CASSLAGRQEKLFF
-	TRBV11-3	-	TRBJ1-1	TGTGCCAGCAGCTTAGCCAGGGTGACTGAAGCTTTCTTT	CASSLARVTEAFF
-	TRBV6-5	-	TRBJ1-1	TGTGCCAGCAGGAGACAGGAGAACACTGAAGCTTTCTTT	CASRRQENTEAFF
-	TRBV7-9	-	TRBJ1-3	-	CASSFGQGTIYF
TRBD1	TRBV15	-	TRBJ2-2	TGTGCCACCACCCCCGGGACAGGTTATACGAACACCGGGGAGCTGTTTTTT	CATTPGTGYTNTGELFF
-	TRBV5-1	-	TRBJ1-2	TGCGCCAGCAGCTTGACCTCAGGCGCCCCCGTTTATGGCTACACCTTC	CASSLTSGAPVYGYTF
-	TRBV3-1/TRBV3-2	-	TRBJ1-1	TGTGCCAGCAGCCAAGGGGCAGGGGAAGCTTTCTTT	CASSQGAGEAFF
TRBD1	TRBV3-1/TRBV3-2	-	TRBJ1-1	TGTGCCAGCAGCCGCGGACAGGGGCTGGGCACTGAAGCTTTCTTT	CASSRGQGLGTEAFF
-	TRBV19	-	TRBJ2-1	TGTGCCAGTAGTACCACCGAGAGAAATGAGCAGTTCTTC	CASSTTERNEQFF
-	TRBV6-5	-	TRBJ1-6	TGTGCCAGCAGCCCCCTTCCGGGGAATTCACCCCTCCACTTT	CASSPLPGNSPLHF
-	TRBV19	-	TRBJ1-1	TGTGCCAGTAAATTGACAGGGAACACTGAAGCTTTCTTT	CASKLTGNTEAFF
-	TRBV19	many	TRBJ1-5	TGTGCCAGCAGTGCGACCCAGGGGCTCTGGCCCCAGCATTTT	CASSATQGLWPQHF
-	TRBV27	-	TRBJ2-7	TGTGCCAGCAGTTTATCCAGCAGGGGATCACCCTACGAGCAGTACTTC	CASSLSSRGSPYEQYF
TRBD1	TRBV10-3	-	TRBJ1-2	TGTGCCATCAGTGAACAGGGGGCCGGTGGCTACACCTTC	CAISEQGAGGYTF
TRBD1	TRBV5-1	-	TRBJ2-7	TGCGCCAGCAGCCCCGGGACAGGGAATTTAGACTACGAGCAGTACTTC	CASSPGTGNLDYEQYF
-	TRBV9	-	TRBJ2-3	TGTGCCAGTTCCCTCCGTGGGGCCACAGATACGCAGTATTTT	CASSLRGATDTQYF
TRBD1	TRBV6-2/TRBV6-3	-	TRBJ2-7	TGTGCCAGCAGTTGGACAGGGTACGAGCAGTACTTC	CASSWTGYEQYF
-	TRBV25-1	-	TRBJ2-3	TGTGCCAGCAGTGAGGGGACTTTTAGCACAGATACGCAGTATTTT	CASSEGTFSTDTQYF
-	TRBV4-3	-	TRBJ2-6	TGCGCCAGCAGCCAAGAAGCAAACGGGGGCTCTGGGGCCAACGTCCTGACTTTC	CASSQEANGGSGANVLTF
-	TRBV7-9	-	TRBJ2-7	TGTGCCAGCAGCTTAGAAACAGACCCAAACTACGAGCAGTACTTC	CASSLETDPNYEQYF
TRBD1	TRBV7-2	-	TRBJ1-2	TGTGCCAGCAGCTCGACAGGGACTAACTATGGCTACACCTTC	CASSSTGTNYGYTF
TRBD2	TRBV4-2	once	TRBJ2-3	TGTGCCAGCAGCCGTGCTACGACTAGCGGGGGGCACCCGGATACGCAGTATTTT	CASSRATTSGGHPDTQYF
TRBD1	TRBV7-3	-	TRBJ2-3	TGTGCCAGCAGCTTAATGGGACAGGGAAGGGATACGCAGTATTTT	CASSLMGQGRDTQYF
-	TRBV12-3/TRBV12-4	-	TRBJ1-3	TGTGCCATGGACAGTGGAAACACCATATATTTT	CAMDSGNTIYF
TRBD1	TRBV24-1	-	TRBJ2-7	TGTGCCACCAGTTCCGGGACAGATACCTACGAGCAGTACTTC	CATSSGTDTYEQYF
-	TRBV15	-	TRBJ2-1	TGTGCCACCAGCAGAATCACCGGGAGTTACAATGAGCAGTTCTTC	CATSRITGSYNEQFF
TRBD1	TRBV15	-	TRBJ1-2	TGTGCCACCAGCAGAGACAGGGGGCGGTATGGCTACACCTTC	CATSRDRGRYGYTF